Presented here are 18 T cell receptor beta chains from one specimen sequenced in a study of CD8+CD57+ T cells in acquired aplastic anemia. According to the study, genomic DNA was the template for TCR beta VDJ and CDR3 profiling. From the reads, TCRdb called clonotypes with MiXCR, one entry per CDR3 protein. Of about 35,000 distinct CDR3 sequences listed, 75% to 85% are singletons. Sequencing was carried out using sorted CD4+, CD8+, or CD8+CD57+ T cells (not recorded which) from PBMCs. Source of these receptors: a human donor in good health, serving as a control.

The chain links TRBV19 to TRBJ2-3, with TRBD2 identical over 9 bases. Trimming at V came to 4 bases and at J to 1 base, leaving 3 bases not matched to a gene. CDR3 size: 15 residues. CDR1 is LNHDA and CDR2 is SQIVND in the germline V gene (reference sequence). This CDR3 is CASSKLAGGTDTQYF. In nucleotides, the CDR3 is TGTGCCAGTAGTAAATTAGCGGGGGGCACAGATACGCAGTATTTT.

In its sample, this clonotype was seen a few times. The J gene is TRBJ2-7, the V gene TRBV20-1; TRBD2 matches 12 bases. The V segment lost 7 bases and the J segment 6 bases; nucleotides outside the gene matches: 4. Germline assignment: CDR1 DFQATT and CDR2 SNEGSKA (reference sequence). The CDR3 covers 12 residues. CDR3: CSGLAGGREQYF. For the CDR3, the DNA is TGCAGTGGCCTAGCGGGGGGGCGCGAGCAGTACTTC.

The V and J genes are TRBV24-1 and TRBJ1-1; 9 positions agree with TRBD1. CDR3 length: 14 amino acids. J lost 5 bases, V lost 4 bases, and 4 bases had no gene match. Germline CDR1 is KGHDR and CDR2 is SFDVKD. The CDR3, as DNA: TGTGCCACCAGTGAAGGACAGGGGAAAACTGAAGCTTTCTTT. This encodes CATSEGQGKTEAFF.

V is TRBV11-2 and J is TRBJ2-1, with 8 bases fitting TRBD1. With V trimmed by 4 bases and J by 6 bases, 8 bases remained unmatched. The CDR3 is 15 residues long. Germline V gene data show CDR1 as SGHAT and CDR2 as FQNNGV. CDR3: CASSSPSDRVNEQFF. The CDR3 nucleotides are TGTGCCAGCAGCTCCCCCTCGGACAGGGTCAATGAGCAGTTCTTC.

This chain links TRBV25-1 with TRBJ2-7; 11 nucleotides line up with TRBD2. After removal of 6 bases from V and 4 bases from J, the junction contained 8 bases not matched to a gene. Germline assignment: CDR1 MGHDK and CDR2 SYGVNS. This CDR3 is built from 15 residues. The CDR3 protein is CASSSRTSGWYEQYF. In DNA, the CDR3 is TGTGCCAGCAGCTCCAGGACTAGCGGGTGGTACGAGCAGTACTTC.

The chain is built from TRBV2 and TRBJ1-1; 9 positions match TRBD1. This CDR3 comprises 13 residues. Losses at the gene ends were 7 bases for V and 2 bases for J; bases not matched to a gene: 2. CDR1 is SNHLY and CDR2 is FYNNEI in the germline V gene. The CDR3 protein is CASKTGGNTEAFF. CDR3 in DNA: TGTGCCAGCAAAACAGGGGGCAACACTGAAGCTTTCTTT.

The chain carries TRBV5-1 and TRBJ1-1, with D perhaps TRBD1 (5 bases). Germline CDR1 SGHRS, CDR2 YFSETQ. The V end was cut by 0 bases, the J end by 4 bases, with 7 bases between. The CDR3 runs 13 residues. The CDR3 reads CASSLDGGTEAFF. The CDR3 DNA reads as TGCGCCAGCAGCTTGGACGGGGGCACTGAAGCTTTCTTT.

V and J are TRBV10-1 and TRBJ1-6, with D tentatively TRBD1 (5 bases). Germline-derived CDR1 and CDR2 are WNHNN and SYGVQD (reference sequence). Trimming removed 6 bases at V and 6 bases at J, with 9 bases between. CDR3 length equals 13 residues. The CDR3 region is CASRSRVNSPLHF. The CDR3 DNA reads TGCGCCAGCAGATCCAGGGTTAATTCACCCCTCCACTTT.

This sequence joins TRBV19 and TRBJ1-2; D uncertain. The CDR3 covers 16 residues. V was trimmed by 4 bases and J by 2 bases, leaving 17 bases between them. In germline, CDR1 is LNHDA, CDR2 SQIVND (reference sequence). CDR3 in DNA: TGTGCCAGTAGTACCCGTTATAGTTCCGCGAACTATGGCTACACCTTC. It encodes CASSTRYSSANYGYTF.

The rearrangement joins TRBV2 to TRBJ1-5; no clear D. The CDR3 loop spans 12 amino acids. Trimming took 3 bases from V and 5 from J, leaving 5 bases between them. CDR1 and CDR2 (germline): SNHLY, FYNNEI. DNA of the CDR3: TGTGCCAGCAGTGACATCGATCAGCCCCAGCATTTT. Protein sequence: CASSDIDQPQHF.

By sample fraction, this clonotype is medium-sized (0.01 to 0.1%). V gene TRBV13 combines with J gene TRBJ2-7, with D perhaps TRBD2 (5 bases). This CDR3 contains 15 residues. Trimming stripped 4 bases from V and 2 bases from J, with 15 bases between. CDR1 and CDR2 (germline): PRHDT, FYEKMQ (reference sequence). CDR3 loop: CASSSKWTDTYEQYF. The CDR3 DNA follows: TGTGCCAGCAGCTCAAAATGGACTGACACCTACGAGCAGTACTTC.

This chain joins TRBV10-1 and TRBJ2-7; D may be TRBD1 (7 bases). The CDR3 is 13 amino acids. V lost 3 bases and J lost 6, with 12 bases in between. Germline loops: CDR1 WNHNN, CDR2 SYGVQD (reference sequence). CDR3 amino acids: CASSDGGGSEQYF. As DNA, the CDR3 is TGCGCCAGCAGTGATGGAGGGGGCTCCGAGCAGTACTTC.

The chain joins TRBV20-1 to TRBJ1-1; the match to TRBD1 covers 7 bases. This CDR3 spans 15 amino acids. Per germline, CDR1 DFQATT and CDR2 SNEGSKA (reference sequence). V lost 0 bases and J lost 4; bases outside the gene matches: 8. The CDR3 is CSARDREGARTEAFF. The CDR3, as DNA: TGCAGTGCTAGAGATCGGGAGGGGGCTCGCACTGAAGCTTTCTTT.

This chain uses TRBV24-1 with TRBJ2-1; the D gene is possibly TRBD1 (6 bases). Looked up from germline, CDR1 is KGHDR and CDR2 is SFDVKD. V dropped 3 bases and J dropped 15 bases, with 14 bases sitting between them. This CDR3 has 12 residues. This CDR3 reads CATSDQQGELFF. The CDR3 DNA sequence: TGTGCCACCAGTGATCAACAGGGTGAGTTGTTCTTC.

The chain has TRBV20-1 and TRBJ2-1, with TRBD2 identical over 12 bases. Germline-derived CDR1 and CDR2 are DFQATT and SNEGSKA (reference sequence). The CDR3 sequence is 14 residues long. V lost 5 bases to trimming and J lost 4 bases; unmatched junction nucleotides: 3. The CDR3 loop reads CSARTSGAYNEQFF. The CDR3 DNA reads TGCAGTGCTCGGACTAGCGGGGCTTACAATGAGCAGTTCTTC.

This clonotype was detected only once. The rearrangement uses TRBV20-1 and TRBJ2-1; no clear D gene. CDR1 and CDR2 from the germline V gene are DFQATT and SNEGSKA (reference sequence). Trimming took off 3 bases at V and 0 bases at J, with 9 bases between the two ends. This CDR3 spans 14 amino acids. CDR3 nucleotide sequence: TGCAGTGCTAGGCCAGAGAGCTCCTACAATGAGCAGTTCTTC. Amino acid sequence: CSARPESSYNEQFF.

This clonotype has a single count. The genes are TRBV6-5 and TRBJ2-7, with 7 bases fitting TRBD1. The V gene end was trimmed by 4 bases and the J gene end by 3 bases; junction bases not matched to a gene: 6. Germline V lookup: CDR1 MNHEY, CDR2 SVGAGI. The CDR3 sequence is 14 residues long. The chain's CDR3 is CASSFRDSGYEQYF. CDR3 DNA: TGTGCCAGCAGTTTCCGGGACAGTGGCTACGAGCAGTACTTC.

In its sample, this clonotype ranks as medium-sized (0.01 to 0.1%). This chain joins TRBV9 and TRBJ2-7, with D perhaps matching TRBD1 or TRBD2 (5 bases each). The CDR3 covers 13 residues. Trimming took off 1 base at V and 6 bases at J, with 11 bases between the two ends. Germline values: CDR1 SGDLS, CDR2 YYNGEE. The CDR3 coding sequence is TGTGCCAGCAGCGTAAATGGGGGTCGCGAGCAGTACTTC. Protein sequence: CASSVNGGREQYF. Complete variable domain (other parts from reference TRBV9 and TRBJ2-7): DSGVTQTPKHLITATGQRVTLRCSPRSGDLSVYWYQQSLDQGLQFLIQYYNGEERAKGNILERFSAQQFPDLHSELNLSSLELGDSALYFCASSVNGGREQYFGPGTRLTVT.